A selection of T cell receptor beta chains follows, all from one sample in a study of human T cells and chemical hapten exposure. TCRdb redid the calling of the RACE reads with MiXCR, one entry per CDR3 protein. The sample comprises tens of thousands of distinct CDR3 sequences, over 6.5% of which are singletons, and under 3.5% rests with the top ten. The sample here was whole blood, taken in connection with sensitization to the hapten diphenylcyclopropenone (DPC). Every receptor here comes from a woman between 50 and 59 years old with alopecia areata. Some clones in this sample may be carry-over from other donors' samples. CDR3s include the opening cysteine and the closing phenylalanine or tryptophan. The D gene is left open where the match is weak. Size is omitted from some rows. Given values are once, few, many or a class for expanded clones.

D gene: .
J gene: TRBJ2-7
clone size: few
V gene: TRBV12-3/TRBV12-4
CDR3 DNA: TGTGCCAGCAGTTTGGATCAGGGGACCTACGAGCAGTACTTC
CDR3 protein: CASSLDQGTYEQYF

D gene: .
J gene: TRBJ2-7
clone size: .
V gene: TRBV10-3
CDR3 DNA: TGTGCCATCAGTGAGGTGGGCGACGAGCAGTACTTC
CDR3 protein: CAISEVGDEQYF

D gene: .
J gene: TRBJ1-3
clone size: many
V gene: TRBV5-4
CDR3 DNA: TGTGCCAGCAGCACGGAACGTAGCTCTGGAAACACCATATATTTT
CDR3 protein: CASSTERSSGNTIYF

D gene: .
J gene: TRBJ2-3
clone size: few
V gene: TRBV5-1
CDR3 DNA: TGCGCCAGCAGCCCGACATTAGATACGCAGTATTTT
CDR3 protein: CASSPTLDTQYF

D gene: .
J gene: TRBJ1-1
clone size: few
V gene: TRBV29-1
CDR3 DNA: TGCAGCGTTCACCCCCCGGGACGGCTTGAAGCTTTCTTT
CDR3 protein: CSVHPPGRLEAFF

D gene: .
J gene: TRBJ2-5
clone size: few
V gene: TRBV14
CDR3 DNA: TGTGCCAGCAGCCAAGGCAGGTTCCAAGAGACCCAGTACTTC
CDR3 protein: CASSQGRFQETQYF

D gene: .
J gene: TRBJ2-3
clone size: .
V gene: TRBV4-1
CDR3 DNA: TGCGCCAGCAGCCAAGCGGGATCCCCTTTAACAGATACGCAGTATTTT
CDR3 protein: CASSQAGSPLTDTQYF

D gene: .
J gene: TRBJ1-4
clone size: .
V gene: TRBV6-1
CDR3 DNA: TGTGCCAGCAGTGCCCAACAGGCGGCAACTAATGAAAAACTGTTTTTT
CDR3 protein: CASSAQQAATNEKLFF

D gene: TRBD2
J gene: TRBJ2-3
clone size: few
V gene: TRBV29-1
CDR3 DNA: TGCAGCGTTGCCTCGGGACTAGCGGGAAACACAGATACGCAGTATTTT
CDR3 protein: CSVASGLAGNTDTQYF

D gene: TRBD1
J gene: TRBJ1-6
clone size: many
V gene: TRBV12-3/TRBV12-4
CDR3 DNA: TGTGCCAGCAGTTCACAGGGACAGGCTAATTCACCCCTCCACTTT
CDR3 protein: CASSSQGQANSPLHF

D gene: .
J gene: TRBJ2-2
clone size: .
V gene: TRBV4-2
CDR3 DNA: TGTGCCAGCGGGTTGACGCTAGCCGCGAACACCGGGGAGCTGTTTTTT
CDR3 protein: CASGLTLAANTGELFF

D gene: .
J gene: TRBJ2-5
clone size: few
V gene: TRBV7-8
CDR3 DNA: TGTGCCAGCAGCCCCCCCGGCAGGGAGGAGACCCAGTACTTC
CDR3 protein: CASSPPGREETQYF

D gene: TRBD1
J gene: TRBJ1-2
clone size: many
V gene: TRBV20-1
CDR3 DNA: TGCAGTGCTAGAGTCCCCTCGGACAGGGGAGGGGAGGCCTTC
CDR3 protein: CSARVPSDRGGEAF

D gene: TRBD1
J gene: TRBJ2-3
clone size: .
V gene: TRBV5-6
CDR3 DNA: TGTGCCAGCAGTCTCGGGACAGGGGGAACAGATACGCAGTATTTT
CDR3 protein: CASSLGTGGTDTQYF

D gene: TRBD1
J gene: TRBJ1-1
clone size: many
V gene: TRBV4-1
CDR3 DNA: TGCGCCAGCAGCCAAGAGACAGGGTTGAGGGGAGCTTTCTTT
CDR3 protein: CASSQETGLRGAFF

D gene: .
J gene: TRBJ2-3
clone size: few
V gene: TRBV21-1
CDR3 DNA: TGTGCCAGCACCCTATACCCCGGGGGTACGCAGTATTTT
CDR3 protein: CASTLYPGGTQYF

D gene: .
J gene: TRBJ2-1
clone size: many
V gene: TRBV3-1
CDR3 DNA: TGTGCCAGCAGCCCCCCTGGGTGGTATGAGCAGTTCTTC
CDR3 protein: CASSPPGWYEQFF

D gene: .
J gene: TRBJ2-1
clone size: .
V gene: TRBV10-3
CDR3 DNA: TGTGCCCCCGCCCGGGAGCAGTTCTTC
CDR3 protein: CAPAREQFF

D gene: .
J gene: TRBJ2-7
clone size: .
V gene: TRBV6-2/TRBV6-3
CDR3 DNA: TGTGCCAGCATCGCACGAGCGACGAGCCACGAGCAGTACTTC
CDR3 protein: CASIARATSHEQYF

D gene: .
J gene: TRBJ2-6
clone size: many
V gene: TRBV11-2
CDR3 DNA: TGTGCCAGCAGCTTAGAACCATCCTCTGGGGCCAACGTCCTGACTTTC
CDR3 protein: CASSLEPSSGANVLTF

D gene: .
J gene: TRBJ2-5
clone size: many
V gene: TRBV7-9
CDR3 DNA: TGTGCCAGCAGCTCCGCGTCGGGGTTGGAGGAGACCCAGTACTTC
CDR3 protein: CASSSASGLEETQYF

D gene: .
J gene: TRBJ2-3
clone size: many
V gene: TRBV27
CDR3 DNA: TGTGCCAGCAGTTTACCCGGCTGGCCCCCCCCCACAGATACGCAGTATTTT
CDR3 protein: CASSLPGWPPPTDTQYF

D gene: .
J gene: TRBJ2-1
clone size: many
V gene: TRBV12-3/TRBV12-4
CDR3 DNA: TGTGCCAGCAGCCAACGCCTCGGGGCGAATTACAATGAGCAGTTCTTC
CDR3 protein: CASSQRLGANYNEQFF

D gene: .
J gene: TRBJ2-1
clone size: many
V gene: TRBV19
CDR3 DNA: TGTGCCAGTAGTGCTGACACCTACAATGAGCAGTTCTTC
CDR3 protein: CASSADTYNEQFF

D gene: TRBD1
J gene: TRBJ1-1
clone size: many
V gene: TRBV29-1
CDR3 DNA: TGCAGCATAGGGGGGCAGGGGGCGACTAGTCGAACTGAAGCTTTCTTT
CDR3 protein: CSIGGQGATSRTEAFF